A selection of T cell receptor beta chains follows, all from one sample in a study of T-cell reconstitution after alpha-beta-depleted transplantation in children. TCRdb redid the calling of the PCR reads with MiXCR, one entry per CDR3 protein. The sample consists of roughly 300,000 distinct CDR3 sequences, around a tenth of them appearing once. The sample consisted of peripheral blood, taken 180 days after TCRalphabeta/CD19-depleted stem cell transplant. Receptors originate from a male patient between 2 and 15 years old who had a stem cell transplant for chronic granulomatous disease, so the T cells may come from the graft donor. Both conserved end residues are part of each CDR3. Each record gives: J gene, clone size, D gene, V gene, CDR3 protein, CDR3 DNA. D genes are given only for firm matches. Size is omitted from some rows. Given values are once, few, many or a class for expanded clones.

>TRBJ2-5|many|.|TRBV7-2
CASSPPVRGRETQYF
TGTGCCAGCAGCCCCCCCGTTCGTGGGAGAGAGACCCAGTACTTC
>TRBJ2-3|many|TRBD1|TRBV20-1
CSASRRGQDTQYF
TGCAGTGCTAGTCGCAGGGGGCAAGATACGCAGTATTTT
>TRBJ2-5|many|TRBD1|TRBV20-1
CSAAIGGEETQYF
TGCAGTGCTGCTATAGGGGGCGAAGAGACCCAGTACTTC
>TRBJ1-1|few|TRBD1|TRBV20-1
CSATDRLGDPEAFF
TGCAGTGCTACGGACAGGTTGGGGGATCCTGAAGCTTTCTTT
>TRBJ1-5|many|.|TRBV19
CARTNLQRQARSNQPQHF
TGTGCCCGAACGAACCTCCAACGACAGGCCCGTAGCAATCAGCCCCAGCATTTT
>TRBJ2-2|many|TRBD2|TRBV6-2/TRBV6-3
CASSLAGGATGELFF
TGTGCCAGCAGTTTAGCGGGGGGAGCCACCGGGGAGCTGTTTTTT
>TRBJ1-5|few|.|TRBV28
CASLNPLGGYQPQHF
TGTGCCAGCCTTAACCCCCTGGGCGGGTATCAGCCCCAGCATTTT
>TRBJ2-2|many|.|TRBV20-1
CSAPTGIWGTGELFF
TGCAGTGCTCCCACAGGGATTTGGGGCACCGGGGAGCTGTTTTTT
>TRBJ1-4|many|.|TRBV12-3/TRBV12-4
CASSSRMGGGEKLFF
TGTGCCAGCAGTTCCCGGATGGGGGGAGGTGAAAAACTGTTTTTT
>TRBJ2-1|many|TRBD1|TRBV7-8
CASSLGTGQFF
TGTGCCAGCAGCTTAGGGACAGGGCAGTTCTTC
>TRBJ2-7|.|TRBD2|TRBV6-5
CASSYAGTRVVEQYF
TGTGCCAGCAGTTACGCCGGGACTAGAGTGGTCGAGCAGTACTTC
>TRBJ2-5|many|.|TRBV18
CASSPLRFGQETQYF
TGTGCCAGCTCACCACTCAGGTTCGGCCAAGAGACCCAGTACTTC
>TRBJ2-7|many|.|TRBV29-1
CSVAEGGRPFYEQYF
TGCAGCGTTGCCGAGGGGGGGAGGCCTTTTTACGAGCAGTACTTC
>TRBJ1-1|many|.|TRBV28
CASLLAPGTAEAFF
TGTGCCAGCTTGCTTGCCCCCGGGACGGCTGAAGCTTTCTTT
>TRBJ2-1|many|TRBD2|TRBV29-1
CSDQRDYRNEQFF
TGCAGCGACCAGCGGGATTATCGCAATGAGCAGTTCTTC
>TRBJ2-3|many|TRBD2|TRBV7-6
CASSSLAGGTDTQYF
TGTGCCAGCAGCTCCCTAGCGGGTGGCACAGATACGCAGTATTTT
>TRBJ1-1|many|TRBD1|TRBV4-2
CASSQGGQGYTEAFF
TGTGCCAGCAGCCAAGGAGGACAGGGGTACACTGAAGCTTTCTTT
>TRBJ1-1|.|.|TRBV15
CATSRDGMNTEAFF
TGTGCCACCAGCAGAGATGGCATGAACACTGAAGCTTTCTTT
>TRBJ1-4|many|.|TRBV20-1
CSARGVYEKLFF
TGCAGTGCTAGAGGTGTTTATGAAAAACTGTTTTTT
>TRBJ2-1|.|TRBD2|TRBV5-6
CASSFTSGSSNEQFF
TGTGCCAGCAGCTTCACTAGCGGGAGTAGCAATGAGCAGTTCTTC
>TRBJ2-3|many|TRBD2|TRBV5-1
CASSPRASGSSTDTQYF
TGCGCCAGCAGCCCCCGGGCTAGCGGGAGTTCCACAGATACGCAGTATTTT
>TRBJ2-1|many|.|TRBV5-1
CASSWLEDNEQFF
TGCGCCAGCAGCTGGCTAGAAGACAATGAGCAGTTCTTC
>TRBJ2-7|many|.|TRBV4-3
CASSRAVGGKSYEQYF
TGCGCCAGCAGCCGTGCGGTCGGGGGCAAGTCCTACGAGCAGTACTTC
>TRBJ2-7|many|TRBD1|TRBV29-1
CSVRGQGGVYEQYF
TGCAGCGTCCGGGGACAGGGAGGGGTCTACGAGCAGTACTTC
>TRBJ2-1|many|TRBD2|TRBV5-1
CASSTTSGSYNEQFF
TGCGCCAGCAGCACGACTAGCGGCTCCTACAATGAGCAGTTCTTC
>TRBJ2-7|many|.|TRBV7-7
CASSSQQTYEQYF
TGTGCTAGCAGCTCTCAACAGACCTACGAGCAGTACTTC
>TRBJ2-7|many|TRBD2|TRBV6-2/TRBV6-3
CASSTFKTSGQYRSYEREQYF
TGTGCCAGCAGTACTTTCAAGACTAGCGGGCAATATCGTTCCTATGAGCGCGAGCAGTACTTC
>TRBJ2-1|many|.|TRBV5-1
CASSPRRGVEQFF
TGCGCCAGCAGCCCTCGGAGGGGGGTTGAGCAGTTCTTC
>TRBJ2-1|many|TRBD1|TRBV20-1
CSALAGQGGGRGPFF
TGCAGTGCCCTTGCCGGACAGGGGGGTGGAAGAGGTCCGTTCTTC
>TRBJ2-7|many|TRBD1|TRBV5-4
CASSPRQGTYEQYF
TGTGCCAGCAGCCCTCGACAGGGAACCTACGAGCAGTACTTC
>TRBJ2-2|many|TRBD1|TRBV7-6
CASTLPRGLDTGELFF
TGTGCCAGCACCCTTCCCAGGGGGTTAGACACCGGGGAGCTGTTTTTT
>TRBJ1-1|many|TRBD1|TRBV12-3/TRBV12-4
CASRDRGVNTEAFF
TGTGCCAGCAGAGACAGGGGCGTGAACACTGAAGCTTTCTTT
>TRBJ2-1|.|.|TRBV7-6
CASRPRGDEQFF
TGTGCCAGCAGGCCACGGGGAGATGAGCAGTTCTTC
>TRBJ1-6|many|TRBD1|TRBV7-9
CASSDTRRQGAGSPLHF
TGTGCCAGCAGTGATACCCGGCGACAGGGGGCGGGTTCACCCCTCCACTTT
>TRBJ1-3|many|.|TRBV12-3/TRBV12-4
CASSEGAGGNTIYF
TGTGCCAGCAGTGAGGGAGCAGGTGGAAACACCATATATTTT
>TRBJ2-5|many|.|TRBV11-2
CASRLAGRSAQETQYF
TGTGCCAGCAGGTTGGCAGGGAGGTCCGCCCAAGAGACCCAGTACTTC
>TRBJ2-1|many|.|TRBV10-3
CAISESVWEPYNEQFF
TGTGCCATCAGTGAGTCTGTGTGGGAGCCTTACAATGAGCAGTTCTTC
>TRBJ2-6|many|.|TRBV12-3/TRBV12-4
CASRPTGRGSWGSGANVLTF
TGTGCCAGCAGACCCACAGGGAGAGGGTCGTGGGGCTCTGGGGCCAACGTCCTGACTTTC
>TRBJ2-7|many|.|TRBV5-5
CASSSQALTSYEQYF
TGTGCCAGCAGCTCCCAAGCCTTAACCAGCTACGAGCAGTACTTC
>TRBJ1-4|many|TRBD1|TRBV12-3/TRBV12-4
CASSLSGTGSEKLFF
TGTGCCAGCAGTTTATCAGGGACAGGGAGTGAAAAACTGTTTTTT
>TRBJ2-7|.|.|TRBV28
CASSFQDATYEQYF
TGTGCCAGCAGTTTCCAGGATGCCACCTACGAGCAGTACTTC
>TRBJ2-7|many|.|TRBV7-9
CASGGGPYEQYF
TGTGCCAGCGGAGGGGGGCCCTACGAGCAGTACTTC
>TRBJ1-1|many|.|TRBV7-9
CASSLRDTEAFF
TGTGCCAGCAGCTTGCGGGACACTGAAGCTTTCTTT
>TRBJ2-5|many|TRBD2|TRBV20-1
CSARAGLAGVTQYF
TGCAGTGCTAGGGCGGGACTAGCGGGAGTTACCCAGTACTTC
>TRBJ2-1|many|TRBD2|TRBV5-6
CASSFIAGVYNEQFF
TGTGCCAGCAGCTTCATAGCGGGAGTCTACAATGAGCAGTTCTTC
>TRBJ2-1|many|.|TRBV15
CATSRDAADLYNEQFF
TGTGCCACCAGCAGAGATGCCGCGGACCTATACAATGAGCAGTTCTTC
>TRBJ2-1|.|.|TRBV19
CASSIDGSGYNEQFF
TGTGCCAGTAGTATAGATGGTAGCGGATACAATGAGCAGTTCTTC
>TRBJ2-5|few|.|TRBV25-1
CASGSRGYETQYF
TGTGCCAGCGGGTCTCGAGGGTACGAGACCCAGTACTTC
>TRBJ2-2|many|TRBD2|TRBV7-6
CASSPLLAEATGELFF
TGTGCCAGCAGCCCCCTCCTAGCGGAGGCCACCGGGGAGCTGTTTTTT
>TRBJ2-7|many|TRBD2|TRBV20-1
CSATRTSGGASPYEQYF
TGCAGTGCCACCCGGACTAGCGGGGGGGCGTCTCCCTACGAGCAGTACTTC
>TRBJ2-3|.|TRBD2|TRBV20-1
CSAVLRAGEADTQYF
TGCAGTGCGGTCCTCCGGGCGGGAGAGGCAGATACGCAGTATTTT
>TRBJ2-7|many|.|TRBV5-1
CASSSSANSAQFPYEQYF
TGCGCCAGCAGCTCTAGCGCCAATTCGGCCCAGTTTCCCTACGAGCAGTACTTC
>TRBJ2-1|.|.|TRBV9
CASSVDFAPGSDEQFF
TGTGCCAGCAGCGTAGATTTTGCCCCCGGGAGCGATGAGCAGTTCTTC
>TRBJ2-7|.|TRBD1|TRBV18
CAGSPRTGVDEQYF
TGTGCCGGCTCACCGAGGACAGGGGTCGACGAGCAGTACTTC
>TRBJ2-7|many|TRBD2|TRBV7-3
CASSAGTSSDEQYF
TGTGCCAGCAGCGCCGGGACTAGCAGCGACGAGCAGTACTTC
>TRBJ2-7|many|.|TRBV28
CASNQPTAPYEQYF
TGTGCCAGCAACCAGCCGACTGCACCTTACGAGCAGTACTTC
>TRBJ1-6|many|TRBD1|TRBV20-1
CSARGRGQVRSPLHF
TGCAGTGCTAGAGGGAGGGGGCAGGTTCGTTCACCCCTCCACTTT